This T cell receptor (beta chain) is drawn from a study of neurological immune-mediated disorders. Study-wide findings and caveats: The greatest TCR clonal expansion occurred in HTLV-1-associated myelopathy and the least in multiple sclerosis, which fell below healthy controls.

Source material was 2 million unsorted PBMCs, stored at -80 °C in RNAlater. TCRdb ran MiXCR on the 5' RACE reads and lists one entry per CDR3 protein. This table holds under 60,000 distinct CDR3 sequences, 9% to 12% found once. The table lists this clonotype with many counts. Its antigen remains unknown. The CDR3 is 20 amino acids. CDR1 is MNHNY and CDR2 is SVGAGI in the germline V gene (reference sequence). The ends were cut back, 7 bases at V and 0 bases at J, with 27 bases in the middle. The material sequenced was PBMCs. The sequence was collected from a woman aged 40 to 49 with HTLV-1-associated myelopathy (HAM/TSP). This chain links TRBV6-6 with TRBJ1-4; TRBD1 is a possible D gene (5 bases). The CDR3: CASTQTPGSGRLATNEKLFF. For the CDR3, the DNA is TGTGCCAGCACCCAGACCCCTGGGTCAGGGAGACTTGCAACTAATGAAAAACTGTTTTTT.